The source of this T cell receptor (beta chain) is a study of cytotoxic CD8 clonotypes in ibrutinib-treated CLL. CDR3 length: 12 amino acids. With 3 bases removed from V and 6 bases from J, the gap between germline ends came to 9 bases. Germline-derived CDR1 and CDR2 are LGHNA and YSLEER. Clones were read by immunoSEQ multiplex PCR, and TCRdb kept only the in-frame ones, dropping some. This sample has some 200,000 clones; over 60% occur once, and the top ten carry about an eighth. V gene TRBV4-3 combines with J gene TRBJ2-7; D is unclear. The receptor was derived from a human donor with chronic lymphocytic leukemia. The sequencing here drew on PBMCs, taken after 24 months of ibrutinib treatment. This chain's CDR3 is CASSQRRGEQYF. The CDR3 bases are TGCGCCAGCAGCCAGAGAAGAGGCGAGCAGTACTTC.